Shown below are 30 T cell receptor beta chains from a single sample sequenced in a study of CD8+CD57+ T cells in acquired aplastic anemia. Genomic DNA, the template, was used for profiling of the TCR beta VDJ and CDR3. Each CDR3 protein gets one entry after TCRdb re-called the reads with MiXCR. The data contain around 500,000 distinct CDR3 sequences, about a third of them singletons. Sequencing involved patients with CD8+CD57+ cell expansion previously shown by flow cytometry. The sequencing sample was made of sorted CD4+, CD8+, or CD8+CD57+ T cells (not recorded which) from PBMCs. All receptors come from a human donor with aplastic anemia.

The V and J genes are TRBV2 and TRBJ2-7, with D unclear. The CDR3 sequence is 13 residues long. The V end was cut by 8 bases, the J end by 5 bases, with 16 bases between. CDR1 and CDR2 (germline): SNHLY, FYNNEI. The CDR3 nucleotides read TGTGCCAGCCAAGCAAGAGAACGGGACGAGCAGTACTTC. As protein: CASQARERDEQYF.

This clonotype showed up many times. The J gene is TRBJ1-2, the V gene TRBV9; D perhaps matches TRBD1 (6 bases). Trimming removed 0 bases at V and 4 bases at J, with 10 bases between. This CDR3 is 14 amino acids long. Germline values: CDR1 SGDLS, CDR2 YYNGEE. This CDR3 is CASSVAGGGYGYTF. CDR3 bases: TGTGCCAGCAGCGTAGCTGGAGGGGGCTATGGCTACACCTTC. Looking up the rest from reference TRBV9 and TRBJ1-2 gives the full variable domain: DSGVTQTPKHLITATGQRVTLRCSPRSGDLSVYWYQQSLDQGLQFLIQYYNGEERAKGNILERFSAQQFPDLHSELNLSSLELGDSALYFCASSVAGGGYGYTFGSGTRLTVV.

The chain links TRBV15 to TRBJ2-3; a possible D gene is TRBD2 (7 bases). Per germline, CDR1 LNHNV and CDR2 YYDKDF (reference sequence). CDR3 size: 16 residues. The ends were cut back, 1 base at V and 5 bases at J, with 16 bases in the middle. The CDR3, as DNA: TGTGCCACCAGCAGAGTAGAGGGGGGGCCGAGAGATACGCAGTATTTT. Translating it yields CATSRVEGGPRDTQYF.

The chain links TRBV7-2 to TRBJ2-2; 12 positions agree with TRBD1. The CDR3 runs to 15 residues. V dropped 4 bases and J dropped 4; count of bases not matched to a gene: 1. Germline loops: CDR1 SGHTA, CDR2 FQGNSA. CDR3 DNA: TGTGCCAGCAGCTGGGACAGGGGGCTCACCGGGGAGCTGTTTTTT. Amino acid sequence: CASSWDRGLTGELFF.

This clonotype was detected only a few times. V and J are TRBV4-3 and TRBJ2-1; D gene unclear. Germline V gene sequence: CDR1 LGHNA, CDR2 YSLEER. Trimming stripped 1 base from V and 8 bases from J, with 9 bases between. The CDR3 runs to 13 residues. The CDR3 loop reads CASSQVARHEQFF. The CDR3, as DNA: TGCGCCAGCAGCCAAGTCGCGCGCCATGAGCAGTTCTTC.

This clonotype has at least ten counts. The genes are TRBV2 and TRBJ2-1; 10 nucleotides align to TRBD1. V shed 7 bases, J shed 4 bases, and the junction held 4 bases outside the gene matches. CDR1 and CDR2 (germline): SNHLY, FYNNEI. This CDR3 is built from 14 residues. In nucleotides, the CDR3 is TGTGCCAGCAACCGGGACAGGGGTTACAATGAGCAGTTCTTC. Amino acids: CASNRDRGYNEQFF.

This clonotype was recorded many times. The gene calls are TRBV9 and TRBJ1-6; D gene uncertain. V lost 4 bases and J lost 10, with 12 bases in between. This CDR3 is 13 amino acids long. The germline gives CDR1 SGDLS, CDR2 YYNGEE. In DNA form, the CDR3 reads TGTGCCAGCAGCCTTCCCCTGGGGTCACCCCTCCACTTT. It specifies CASSLPLGSPLHF.

This clonotype was seen many times. At one boundary the junction diverges from the germline segment, which might be a read error. The V call is TRBV19, the J call TRBJ2-7; 7 bases are shared with TRBD2. Germline lookup yields CDR1 LNHDA and CDR2 SQIVND (reference sequence). The CDR3 sequence is 13 residues long. For the CDR3, the DNA is TGTGCCAGTAGTCTACGAAGGGAGGGTCCAACGCACTTC. Translated: CASSLRREGPTHF.

Ten or more counts support this clonotype. DNA of the CDR3: TGTGCCAGCAGCGACGGACAGGGAGGAGGCTACACCTTC. It translates to CASSDGQGGGYTF. The J gene is TRBJ1-2, the V gene TRBV7-3, with TRBD1 matching over 8 bases. V lost 5 bases, J lost 8 bases, and 7 bases stayed unmatched. CDR1 and CDR2 (germline): SGHTA, FQGTGA. The CDR3 is 13 amino acids.

The J gene is TRBJ1-2, the V gene TRBV5-6; 9 bases are shared with TRBD1. Trimming cost V 1 base and J 3 bases; bases outside gene matches: 16. Germline V gene sequence: CDR1 SGHDT, CDR2 YYEEEE. The CDR3 is 19 amino acids. The CDR3 spells CASSLSIPDRGLKDYGYTF. CDR3 coding DNA: TGTGCCAGCAGCTTGTCTATCCCGGACAGGGGTCTTAAGGACTATGGCTACACCTTC.

This chain joins TRBV4-2 and TRBJ2-1, with 16 bases identical to TRBD2. This CDR3 is built from 19 residues. Germline assignment: CDR1 LGHNA and CDR2 YNFKEQ. V was clipped by 1 base and J by 7 bases; unmatched bases: 10. The DNA for the CDR3 is TGTGCCAGCAGCCAAGCACCCATAGGGACTAGCGGGGGGGGTAATGAGCAGTTCTTC. Translating gives CASSQAPIGTSGGGNEQFF.

This clonotype was observed many times. The chain combines TRBV10-3 with TRBJ2-1; 10 bases match TRBD2. The CDR3 is made up of 14 amino acids. Germline V gene lookup returns CDR1 ENHRY and CDR2 SYGVKD. The junction had 10 bases not matched to a gene; V was cut back by 10 bases and J by 7 bases. DNA of the CDR3: TGTGCCACCGGCATAGCGGGGGGTTCAAATGAGCAGTTCTTC. This sequence encodes CATGIAGGSNEQFF.

This clonotype has ten or more counts. The chain carries TRBV7-2 and TRBJ1-2; D gene unclear. Trimming removed 1 base from V and 8 bases from J, with 8 bases in between. Germline CDR1 is SGHTA and CDR2 is FQGNSA. The CDR3 length is 12 residues. DNA of the CDR3: TGTGCCAGCAGCTTAGAAAACGGCGGCTACACCTTC. It is translated as CASSLENGGYTF.

This chain connects TRBV3-1 to TRBJ1-5; no definite D call. The CDR3 is 15 amino acids. V gave up 3 bases and J gave up 0 bases, with 9 bases separating them. Looked up from germline, CDR1 is LGHDT and CDR2 is YNNKEL (reference sequence). The CDR3 loop reads CASSQTPISNQPQHF. In DNA form, the CDR3 reads TGTGCCAGCAGCCAGACACCGATTAGCAATCAGCCCCAGCATTTT.

The chain carries TRBV12-3 or TRBV12-4 and TRBJ2-3, with a tentative D call TRBD1 (5 bases). The V and J ends lost 3 bases and 4 bases respectively, with 11 bases between them. CDR3 length equals 14 residues. The CDR3 region is CASSFTQGADTQYF. As DNA, the CDR3 is TGTGCCAGCAGTTTCACGCAGGGTGCAGATACGCAGTATTTT.

This clonotype was detected only a few times. The chain employs TRBV20-1 and TRBJ2-5; D is uncertain. The CDR3 loop spans 11 amino acids. V was clipped by 5 bases and J by 4 bases, with 8 bases between them. CDR1 DFQATT and CDR2 SNEGSKA come from the germline V gene (reference sequence). DNA of the CDR3: TGCAGTGCTCAAGCACCAGAGACCCAGTACTTC. Protein: CSAQAPETQYF.

V is TRBV20-1 and J is TRBJ2-1; D might be TRBD2 (5 bases). V was cut by 1 base and J by 6 bases, with 16 bases left in between. The CDR3 is 15 residues long. Per the germline V gene, CDR1 is DFQATT and CDR2 is SNEGSKA (reference sequence). In DNA, the CDR3 is TGCAGTGCTAGAGTGTTCGGTCCTAGCCCCAATGAGCAGTTCTTC. It encodes CSARVFGPSPNEQFF.

This clonotype was counted between two and nine times. The J gene is TRBJ1-3, the V gene TRBV4-1; D is ambiguous. The CDR3 runs 16 residues. The ends were cut back, 1 base at V and 0 bases at J, with 10 bases in the middle. From germline, CDR1 is MGHRA and CDR2 YSYEKL. CDR3 loop: CASSQATSVSGNTIYF. The CDR3 bases are TGCGCCAGCAGCCAAGCGACAAGCGTCTCTGGAAACACCATATATTTT.

This chain joins TRBV20-1 and TRBJ2-3, with 11 bases fitting TRBD2. CDR3 size: 16 residues. Germline CDR1 is DFQATT and CDR2 is SNEGSKA (reference sequence). The V and J ends lost 3 bases and 2 bases, in that order; junction bases with no gene match: 7. CDR3 sequence (DNA): TGCAGTGCTAGTTCGACTAGCGGGGTCATCACAGATACGCAGTATTTT. Amino acids: CSASSTSGVITDTQYF.

This clonotype was detected ten times or more. This rearrangement joins TRBV29-1 to TRBJ2-3; tentative D call: TRBD2 (6 bases). V lost 6 bases, J lost 5 bases, and 18 bases lay in between. The CDR3 sequence is 14 residues long. The germline gives CDR1 SQVTM, CDR2 ANQGSEA. CDR3 residues: CSVVRRLDVDTQYF. In DNA, the CDR3 is TGCAGCGTAGTCCGACGACTAGATGTAGATACGCAGTATTTT.

This clonotype has a count of ten or more. The V gene is TRBV15, the J gene TRBJ1-4, with D perhaps matching TRBD1 (5 bases). Germline V lookup: CDR1 LNHNV, CDR2 YYDKDF (reference sequence). The V end lost 0 bases, the J end lost 7 bases, and 9 bases lay between the germline ends. CDR3 length: 14 amino acids. This CDR3 is CATSRDAGSEKLFF. As DNA, the CDR3 is TGTGCCACCAGCAGAGACGCAGGGAGTGAAAAACTGTTTTTT.

This clonotype was picked up a small number of times. The genes are TRBV20-1 and TRBJ1-3; no clear D. Germline loops: CDR1 DFQATT, CDR2 SNEGSKA (reference sequence). The V and J ends lost 3 bases and 3 bases respectively, with 12 bases between them. CDR3 length: 14 residues. The CDR3 DNA follows: TGCAGTGCTAGTTTTGCGGGCTTTGGAAACACCATATATTTT. Its protein is CSASFAGFGNTIYF.

Only a few counts were recorded for this clonotype. DNA of the CDR3: TGTGCCAGCATTTGGCGGGGGGACAATGAGCAGTTCTTC. Translated: CASIWRGDNEQFF. The chain combines TRBV7-9 with TRBJ2-1, with 8 bases aligning to TRBD2. The CDR3 totals 13 residues. The V and J ends lost 7 bases and 5 bases, in that order; junction bases with no gene match: 4. Germline V CDR1 and CDR2: SEHNR, FQNEAQ (reference sequence).

With regard to this clonotype: A much larger clone differs from this one at a single base, so this may be a read error. The V call is TRBV7-6, the J call TRBJ2-5; 12 bases map to TRBD2. Germline V CDR1 and CDR2: SGHVS, FNYEAQ. The CDR3 contains 15 residues. V shed 3 bases and J 2 bases; nucleotides not matched to a gene: 1. As DNA, the CDR3 is TGTGCCAGCAGCTTCCTAGCGGGGGGGCAAGAGACCCAGTACTTC. It codes for CASSFLAGGQETQYF.

The V call is TRBV19, the J call TRBJ2-1; weak D call: TRBD2 (6 bases). In germline, CDR1 is LNHDA, CDR2 SQIVND (reference sequence). This CDR3 region has 14 residues. Between the trimmed V and J ends, which lost 5 bases and 6 bases, there was a span of 14 bases. The chain's CDR3 is CASSPLSGVNEQFF. Written as DNA, the CDR3 is TGTGCCAGTAGTCCTCTGTCGGGGGTCAATGAGCAGTTCTTC.

In the case of this clonotype: A much larger clone sits a single nucleotide away, making a read error possible. The rearrangement uses TRBV19 and TRBJ2-1; D is undetermined. Germline CDR1 and CDR2: LNHDA and SQIVND (reference sequence). V lost 1 base and J lost 4, with 8 bases in between. This CDR3 is built from 14 residues. CDR3 in DNA: TGTGCCAGTAGTATAGTCCCGGTATACAATGAGCAGTTCTTC. It codes for CASSIVPVYNEQFF.

This clonotype was found a few times. The chain couples TRBV11-3 to TRBJ2-1, with no clear D. CDR3 length equals 15 residues. V shed 3 bases and J shed 3 bases, with 12 bases lying between them. CDR1 is SGHNT and CDR2 is YENEEA in the germline V gene. CDR3 sequence: CASSFSSADYNEQFF. The CDR3, as DNA: TGTGCCAGCAGCTTCTCGTCGGCAGACTACAATGAGCAGTTCTTC.

This clonotype has at least ten counts. The chain is built from TRBV20-1 and TRBJ2-7; D may be TRBD1 or TRBD2 (5 bases each). V lost 0 bases and J 6 bases, leaving 12 bases between the germline ends. Germline loops: CDR1 DFQATT, CDR2 SNEGSKA (reference sequence). The CDR3 is 13 amino acids. CDR3 nucleotides: TGCAGTGCTAGAGATCTTTCGGGGCTCGAGCAGTACTTC. Translation gives CSARDLSGLEQYF.

Turning to this clonotype: A read error is possible here, since a much larger clone lies one base away. V usage is TRBV5-1 and J usage is TRBJ1-3; D uncertain. V lost 0 bases, J lost 2 bases, and 9 bases lay in between. The CDR3 runs to 15 residues. Per the germline V gene, CDR1 is SGHRS and CDR2 is YFSETQ. CDR3 nucleotide sequence: TGCGCCAGCAGCTTGGACATAGGCACTGGAAACACCATATATTTT. This codes for CASSLDIGTGNTIYF.

This chain uses TRBV25-1 with TRBJ2-7; D gene unclear. CDR1 and CDR2 from the germline V gene are MGHDK and SYGVNS. The CDR3 extends over 14 amino acids. V was pared by 8 bases and J by 4 bases, with 18 bases between. CDR3 coding DNA: TGTGCCAGCCGGATAATCAGTGGCAGGTACGAGCAGTACTTC. This gives the protein CASRIISGRYEQYF.